Listed here are 18 T cell receptor beta chains from one sample, sequenced in a study of cytomegalovirus exposure and HLA in healthy donors. 13 Jbeta primers and 60 Vbeta primers were used for the PCR. Only in-frame clones appear in the TCRdb table, and some are missing; sequencing was by immunoSEQ multiplex PCR. Of more than 95,000 clones in the sample, around 77% are singletons; the top ten hold 15% to 20%. The specimen was PBMCs. The receptors were gathered from a man aged 45-65 years in good health and CMV-seropositive.

The chain employs TRBV28 and TRBJ1-5; TRBD1 matches 9 bases. From germline, CDR1 is MDHEN and CDR2 SYDVKM. With V trimmed by 1 base and J by 0 bases, 4 bases remained unmatched. The CDR3 loop spans 17 amino acids. The CDR3 loop is CASSLYGQGNSNQPQHF. The CDR3 DNA follows: TGTGCCAGCAGTTTATACGGACAGGGGAATAGCAATCAGCCCCAGCATTTT.

This chain connects TRBV11-2 to TRBJ2-2, with 7 bases identical to TRBD2. Germline V gene lookup returns CDR1 SGHAT and CDR2 FQNNGV. The CDR3 length is 16 residues. V shed 6 bases and J 1 base; nucleotides not matched to a gene: 8. DNA of the CDR3: TGTGCCAGCAGTCCTCAGACTAGCAGGAACACCGGGGAGCTGTTTTTT. It translates to CASSPQTSRNTGELFF.

This chain connects TRBV7-9 to TRBJ2-2; D call uncertain. V was shortened by 3 bases and J by 6 bases, with 8 bases between the two germline ends. Germline V gives CDR1 SEHNR, CDR2 FQNEAQ (reference sequence). The CDR3 loop spans 13 amino acids. The CDR3 loop reads CASSFPLSGELFF. The DNA for the CDR3 is TGTGCCAGCAGCTTTCCCCTATCCGGGGAGCTGTTTTTT.

This clone was observed a handful of times. The CDR3 is CASSPGTSGRGRGYEQYF. The CDR3 coding sequence is TGTGCCAGCAGCCCCGGGACTAGCGGGAGAGGTCGTGGCTACGAGCAGTACTTC. The J gene is TRBJ2-7, the V gene TRBV5-4; 14 nucleotides match TRBD2. In germline, CDR1 is SGHNT, CDR2 YYREEE (reference sequence). The CDR3 contains 18 residues. Trimming cost V 4 bases and J 3 bases; bases outside gene matches: 12.

DNA of the CDR3: TGTGCCAGCAGCCCCTTTGCGGACACTGAAGCTTTCTTT. Translated, it gives CASSPFADTEAFF. The chain is built from TRBV5-4 and TRBJ1-1, with D unresolved. This CDR3 is built from 13 residues. The V gene lost 4 bases and the J gene lost 3 bases, with 10 bases spanning the gap. Germline V gives CDR1 SGHNT, CDR2 YYREEE (reference sequence).

This chain joins TRBV29-1 and TRBJ2-7, with 13 bases that match TRBD2. The CDR3 extends over 14 amino acids. Germline assignment: CDR1 SQVTM and CDR2 ANQGSEA. The junction had 8 bases not matched to a gene; V was cut back by 6 bases and J by 6 bases. CDR3 sequence reads: CSVLAGTSGTEQYF. In nucleotides, the CDR3 is TGCAGCGTGCTGGCCGGGACTAGCGGGACCGAGCAGTACTTC.

Regarding this clone: One end of the junction varies from germline; a read error may be responsible. The chain links TRBV7-7 to TRBJ2-5, with 9 bases lining up with TRBD1. The J call may be in error: the DNA end matches TRBJ2-7 better. The CDR3 sequence is 14 residues long. Germline CDR1 reads SSHAT; CDR2 reads FNYEAQ (reference sequence). CDR3 in DNA: TGTGCTAGCAGCTTAGGACAGGGGAACTACGAGCAGTACTTC. Amino acids: CASSLGQGNYEQYF.

This clone was recorded many times. The V and J genes are TRBV19 and TRBJ1-5; maybe TRBD1 (5 bases). Trimming pared 1 base from V and 2 bases from J, leaving 12 bases between. This CDR3 comprises 16 residues. The germline V gene has CDR1 LNHDA and CDR2 SQIVND (reference sequence). The CDR3 region has the DNA TGTGCCAGTAGTATAGGGCGTGGGGGGGGCAATCAGCCCCAGCATTTT. As protein: CASSIGRGGGNQPQHF.

The sample holds a few counts of this clone. This rearrangement joins TRBV6-1 to TRBJ2-1; D may be TRBD2 (5 bases). V gave up 0 bases and J gave up 3 bases, with 9 bases separating them. Germline V lookup: CDR1 MNHNS, CDR2 SASEGT. This CDR3 is 15 amino acids long. In nucleotides, the CDR3 is TGTGCCAGCAGTGAAGCCAGTAGCGTCTACAATGAGCAGTTCTTC. Amino acids: CASSEASSVYNEQFF.

The rearrangement links TRBV18 to TRBJ1-1; 10 bases are a match to TRBD1. The germline V gene has CDR1 KGHSH and CDR2 LQKENI. Trimming removed 3 bases from V and 1 base from J; junction bases left unmatched: 5. The CDR3 has 16 amino acids. CDR3 DNA sequence: TGTGCCAGCTCACCCGGGACAGGGGTGTCGAACACTGAAGCTTTCTTT. It encodes CASSPGTGVSNTEAFF.

V is TRBV29-1 and J is TRBJ2-5; possibly TRBD1 for D (6 bases). CDR1 SQVTM and CDR2 ANQGSEA come from the germline V gene. The V end was cut by 5 bases, the J end by 3 bases, with 13 bases between. This CDR3 has 13 residues. CDR3 coding DNA: TGCAGCGTTAACAGGAACAGGGAAGAGACCCAGTACTTC. Translated: CSVNRNREETQYF.

The V and J genes are TRBV2 and TRBJ2-5; D is unclear. Germline V gene data show CDR1 as SNHLY and CDR2 as FYNNEI. This CDR3 contains 12 residues. Trimming left V 8 bases short and J 7 bases short, with 14 bases between. The CDR3 DNA reads TGTGCCAGCCCTCTTTCAACCGGGACCCAGTACTTC. It encodes CASPLSTGTQYF.

V and J are TRBV27 and TRBJ1-5; the D is unclear. The CDR3 is 15 amino acids. The ends were cut back, 4 bases at V and 5 bases at J, with 15 bases in the middle. Germline values: CDR1 MNHEY, CDR2 SMNVEV (reference sequence). DNA for the CDR3: TGTGCCAGCAGTTCCTCGGGTGAGGTATATCAGCCCCAGCATTTT. It encodes CASSSSGEVYQPQHF.

The J gene is TRBJ2-2, the V gene TRBV10-1; a possible D gene is TRBD1 (6 bases). CDR3 length equals 16 residues. V was shortened by 9 bases and J by 4 bases, with 21 bases between the two germline ends. Germline V gene data show CDR1 as WNHNN and CDR2 as SYGVQD (reference sequence). For the CDR3, the DNA is TGCGCCAGACCACTTAGGCCGGTCAGGGGCACCGGGGAGCTGTTTTTT. Residues: CARPLRPVRGTGELFF.

The gene calls are TRBV6-1 and TRBJ2-7; D might be TRBD2 (6 bases). The CDR3 has 12 residues. Germline assignment: CDR1 MNHNS and CDR2 SASEGT. Trimming stripped 4 bases from V and 12 bases from J, with 16 bases between. The CDR3 sequence: CASSAGESLLYF. The CDR3 coding sequence is TGTGCCAGCAGTGCGGGGGAGTCCCTCCTGTACTTC.

This clone has just a few counts. V usage is TRBV4-3 and J usage is TRBJ1-5; 8 bases fit TRBD1. This CDR3 is built from 16 residues. CDR1 and CDR2 (germline): LGHNA, YSLEER. V was pared by 0 bases and J by 6 bases, with 7 bases of the junction left unmatched. This chain's CDR3 is CASSQDLQGALQPQHF. In DNA, the CDR3 is TGCGCCAGCAGCCAAGATTTGCAGGGGGCGCTTCAGCCCCAGCATTTT.

The CDR3 sequence is CASSLKGFSTGGHKETQYF. CDR3 nucleotides: TGTGCCAGCAGCTTGAAAGGCTTCAGTACAGGGGGGCACAAAGAGACCCAGTACTTC. The V gene is TRBV5-6, the J gene TRBJ2-5, with 8 bases lining up with TRBD1. Germline loops: CDR1 SGHDT, CDR2 YYEEEE. V shed 1 base and J 3 bases; nucleotides not matched to a gene: 17. CDR3 length: 19 amino acids.

V and J are TRBV5-5 and TRBJ1-3, with unresolved D. The CDR3 consists of 14 residues. From germline, CDR1 is SGHKS and CDR2 YYEKEE (reference sequence). The ends were cut back, 0 bases at V and 1 base at J, with 5 bases in the middle. CDR3 protein: CASSLGVSGNTIYF. The CDR3 bases are TGTGCCAGCAGCTTGGGAGTTTCTGGAAACACCATATATTTT. Combining the CDR3 with reference TRBV5-5 and TRBJ1-3 gives the whole variable domain DAGVTQSPTHLIKTRGQQVTLRCSPISGHKSVSWYQQVLGQGPQFIFQYYEKEERGRGNFPDRFSARQFPNYSSELNVNALLLGDSALYLCASSLGVSGNTIYFGEGSWLTVV.